This is a list of T cell receptor beta chains from one sample in a study of beta chain features in type 1 diabetes. This table comes from immunoSEQ multiplex PCR, and its TCRdb copy is limited to in-frame clones, with some not included. The sample gives some 150,000 clones, 11% of which show up once; about 2.1% is in the top ten. The specimen was central memory CD4+ T cells from blood. Receptor source: a man between 18 and 35 years old in good health. Each CDR3 is given with its conserved first and last residue. Fields, in order: CDR3 protein, CDR3 DNA, clone size, J gene, D gene, V gene. D genes are given only for firm matches. The size field is filled for only some rows; it gives once, few, many or a size class.

CSVAGSSNQPQHF | TGCAGCGTGGCAGGGTCGAGCAATCAGCCCCAGCATTTT | - | TRBJ1-5 | - | TRBV29-1
CASSGVQGIAKNIQYF | TGTGCCAGTAGCGGTGTACAGGGAATAGCCAAAAACATTCAGTACTTC | - | TRBJ2-4 | - | TRBV19
CSVGVGSIAKNIQYF | TGCAGCGTTGGAGTAGGCTCAATCGCCAAAAACATTCAGTACTTC | few | TRBJ2-4 | - | TRBV29-1
CASSHQRSTDTQYF | TGCGCCAGCAGCCATCAGCGGAGCACAGATACGCAGTATTTT | few | TRBJ2-3 | - | TRBV4-3
CASNGVLAKNIQYF | TGTGCATCAAACGGGGTTCTAGCCAAAAACATTCAGTACTTC | many | TRBJ2-4 | - | TRBV28
CASSLKGQGITDTQYF | TGTGCCAGCAGCTTGAAGGGACAGGGTATCACAGATACGCAGTATTTT | - | TRBJ2-3 | TRBD1 | TRBV5-4
CASSVVSASDTQYF | TGTGCCAGCAGCGTAGTCAGTGCATCGGATACGCAGTATTTT | - | TRBJ2-3 | - | TRBV9
CASSPSTGEYSPLHF | TGTGCCAGCAGTCCCTCCACAGGGGAGTACTCACCCCTCCACTTT | - | TRBJ1-6 | TRBD1 | TRBV28
CASSQRDRWNSPLHF | TGTGCCAGCAGTCAGAGGGACAGGTGGAATTCACCCCTCCACTTT | - | TRBJ1-6 | TRBD1 | TRBV27
CASSARDRTEAFF | TGTGCCAGCAGTGCTAGGGACCGGACGGAAGCTTTCTTT | few | TRBJ1-1 | - | TRBV2
CASSPLNRDTVYGYTF | TGTGCCAGCTCACCACTGAACAGGGACACCGTCTATGGCTACACCTTC | - | TRBJ1-2 | - | TRBV18
CATSRPGQESNYGYTF | TGTGCCACCAGCAGACCAGGACAGGAGAGTAACTATGGCTACACCTTC | few | TRBJ1-2 | TRBD1 | TRBV15
CASSPIDSNTNYGYTF | TGTGCCAGCTCACCGATCGACAGTAATACTAACTATGGCTACACCTTC | few | TRBJ1-2 | - | TRBV18
CASSKPADRVQETQYF | TGTGCCAGCAGCAAACCCGCCGACAGGGTCCAAGAGACCCAGTACTTC | - | TRBJ2-5 | - | TRBV21-1
CASSVGSSETQYF | TGTGCCAGCAGCGTAGGAAGTAGCGAGACCCAGTACTTC | few | TRBJ2-5 | - | TRBV9
CASSLATSGGQETQYF | TGCGCCAGCAGCTTGGCTACTAGCGGGGGGCAAGAGACCCAGTACTTC | - | TRBJ2-5 | TRBD2 | TRBV5-1
CASSQTSGRNTGELFF | TGTGCCAGCAGCCAGACTAGCGGGAGGAACACCGGGGAGCTGTTTTTT | few | TRBJ2-2 | TRBD2 | TRBV7-3
CASSVSGRGQETQYF | TGTGCCAGCAGCGTAAGCGGGAGAGGCCAAGAGACCCAGTACTTC | - | TRBJ2-5 | TRBD2 | TRBV9
CAISQGADTQYF | TGTGCCATCTCACAGGGTGCAGATACGCAGTATTTT | few | TRBJ2-3 | - | TRBV10-3
CASSLSASGNEQFF | TGTGCCAGCAGCTTATCGGCTAGCGGGAATGAGCAGTTCTTC | many | TRBJ2-1 | TRBD2 | TRBV7-3
CASSPQGVYEQYF | TGTGCCAGCAGTCCACAGGGGGTGTACGAGCAGTACTTC | few | TRBJ2-7 | TRBD1 | TRBV10-3
CAWMGISTDTQYF | TGTGCCTGGATGGGGATTAGCACAGATACGCAGTATTTT | few | TRBJ2-3 | - | TRBV30
CSVRSGISGNTIYF | TGCAGCGTTCGTTCGGGGATCTCTGGAAACACCATATATTTT | many | TRBJ1-3 | - | TRBV29-1
CASSSATGTDTQYF | TGTGCCAGCAGCTCCGCGACAGGCACAGATACGCAGTATTTT | few | TRBJ2-3 | - | TRBV5-4
CASSITSGTSSYNEQFF | TGTGCCAGTAGTATAACTAGCGGGACGAGCTCCTACAATGAGCAGTTCTTC | many | TRBJ2-1 | TRBD2 | TRBV19
CASWARDADTQYF | TGTGCCAGCTGGGCTAGGGATGCAGATACGCAGTATTTT | - | TRBJ2-3 | - | TRBV28
CASSLLPGTGSEYEQYF | TGTGCCAGCAGTCTACTTCCCGGGACAGGGTCTGAGTACGAGCAGTACTTC | few | TRBJ2-7 | TRBD1 | TRBV27
CASSLTGISYEQYF | TGTGCCAGCAGCTTGACAGGGATTAGCTACGAGCAGTACTTC | few | TRBJ2-7 | TRBD1 | TRBV11-2
CASSYTGTAAFF | TGTGCCAGCAGTTACACTGGGACAGCCGCTTTCTTT | - | TRBJ1-1 | TRBD1 | TRBV6-5
CASSLLGLAGGRFYEQYF | TGTGCCAGCAGTTTGTTGGGACTAGCGGGAGGGCGGTTTTACGAGCAGTACTTC | - | TRBJ2-7 | TRBD2 | TRBV28
CASSLDQSGVSRSGNTIYF | TGTGCCAGCAGCTTAGATCAATCAGGAGTCAGTAGATCTGGAAACACCATATATTTT | - | TRBJ1-3 | - | TRBV11-2
CAGEKGEAYEKLFF | TGTGCCGGGGAGAAGGGGGAAGCATATGAAAAACTGTTTTTT | - | TRBJ1-4 | - | TRBV25-1
CASSQQYSGANVLTF | TGTGCCAGCAGCCAACAGTACTCTGGGGCCAACGTCCTGACTTTC | - | TRBJ2-6 | - | TRBV6-6
CASSLAWGQGLAKNIQYF | TGTGCCAGCAGTTTAGCGTGGGGACAGGGCCTAGCCAAAAACATTCAGTACTTC | many | TRBJ2-4 | TRBD1 | TRBV27
CASSYREVGNEQFF | TGTGCCAGCAGTTACCGGGAGGTAGGCAATGAGCAGTTCTTC | few | TRBJ2-1 | TRBD2 | TRBV6-6
CATGTGTGSGEQYF | TGTGCCACCGGCACCGGGACAGGGAGTGGCGAGCAGTACTTC | few | TRBJ2-7 | TRBD1 | TRBV10-3
CASSLRGTGELFF | TGTGCCAGCTCACTTCGTGGGACCGGGGAGCTGTTTTTT | few | TRBJ2-2 | - | TRBV18
CASSRQGVGAYEQYF | TGTGCCAGCAGCAGGCAGGGGGTCGGCGCCTACGAGCAGTACTTC | few | TRBJ2-7 | TRBD1 | TRBV7-9
CASSRRDSGTDTQYF | TGTGCCAGCAGCCGGCGGGACTCAGGCACAGATACGCAGTATTTT | - | TRBJ2-3 | - | TRBV7-8
CASTASGGTSTDTQYF | TGTGCCAGCACGGCTAGCGGGGGGACTAGCACAGATACGCAGTATTTT | - | TRBJ2-3 | TRBD2 | TRBV9
CASSVYGYGYTF | TGTGCCAGCAGTGTGTACGGCTATGGCTACACCTTC | - | TRBJ1-2 | - | TRBV2
CASSLNRGYEQYF | TGTGCCAGCAGCCTCAACCGGGGGTACGAGCAGTACTTC | many | TRBJ2-7 | - | TRBV7-2